This T cell receptor beta chain originates from a study of blood T cell repertoires in COVID-19. The overall study: Donors in the United States, Italy and Spain gave samples during acute or convalescent COVID-19. The analysed material was cDNA or gDNA that came from T cells, B-cell-depleted T cells, or PBMCs.

The authors' processing: The authors estimated nucleated cell counts from reference gene primer amplification. Sequencing used immunoSEQ multiplex PCR; TCRdb keeps in-frame clones, though not all of them. For V, J and clone size, that table is used; D and trimming come from the DNA. The table records roughly 340,000 clones, 91% of them present only once. This CDR3 has 15 amino acids. After removal of 6 bases from V and 1 base from J, the junction contained 4 bases not matched to a gene. Germline values: CDR1 SQVTM, CDR2 ANQGSEA. This clone was observed a single time. The sample taken for sequencing was peripheral blood. The chain carries TRBV29-1 and TRBJ2-1; the match to TRBD2 covers 12 bases. The TCR sequence derives from a woman aged 18 to 35 who had recovered from COVID-19. The CDR3 coding sequence is TGCAGCGTATGGACTAGCGGGGATTCCTACAATGAGCAGTTCTTC. It codes for CSVWTSGDSYNEQFF.